This TCR beta chain was obtained from a study of blood T cells in healthy people across ages. PCR was performed a second time for roughly 7 to 12 cycles using a sample-barcoded 5' primer and a J-beta primer mix. Every molecule of cDNA carried a tag from a template-switch adaptor with 12 random nucleotides. Using its own MiXCR run on the 5' RACE reads, TCRdb lists one record per CDR3 protein. The sample includes 590,000 or so distinct CDR3 sequences, about 30% of them seen just once. Trimming cost V 0 bases and J 4 bases; bases outside gene matches: 5. In germline, CDR1 is MGHRA, CDR2 YSYEKL. The CDR3 is made up of 17 amino acids. Isolation of PBMCs gave at least 7 million cells per sample.

The receptor's source is a woman older than 75 in good health. V is TRBV4-1 and J is TRBJ2-5; 13 bases are shared with TRBD2. Sequenced material: blood. CDR3 in DNA: TGCGCCAGCAGCCAAGAGGACGGGACTAGCGGGGTAGAGACCCAGTACTTC. Protein product: CASSQEDGTSGVETQYF.